The next 9 T cell receptor beta chains were all read from a single sample in a study of beta chain features in type 1 diabetes (dated by TCRdb to the late 2010s). The library was produced with the immunoSEQ multiplex PCR assay. The High Capacity cDNA Reverse Transcription Kit was used to reverse transcribe all of the isolated RNA, meaning that expressed TCRB transcripts were what got sequenced. What TCRdb holds here is the immuneACCESS table cut down to in-frame rearrangements. Part of the clones is not present; checked against another copy, under half of the missing clones reflect an unresolved V gene, and the others are unexplained. Counted in this sample were over 65,000 clones; roughly a third of them appeared once. Of the sample, over 0.4% falls within the top ten clones. Sequencing was performed on stem cell memory CD4+ T cells from blood. This sample's cell subset or site label indicates: stem cell-like memory CD4+ T cells. These receptors all come from a woman under 30 in good health.

This clone was seen repeatedly, ten times or more. The J gene is TRBJ1-5, the V gene TRBV29-1, with 7 positions matching TRBD1. This CDR3 has 15 residues. CDR1 is SQVTM and CDR2 is ANQGSEA in the germline V gene. V dropped 7 bases and J dropped 10; count of bases not matched to a gene: 19. The CDR3 sequence is CSAVGTEQGFGPQHF. CDR3 DNA sequence: TGCAGCGCTGTAGGAACGGAACAGGGGTTCGGCCCCCAGCATTTT.

The chain carries TRBV5-5 and TRBJ1-1, with TRBD1 as a possible D gene (6 bases). Trimming stripped 5 bases from V and 0 bases from J, with 8 bases between. Germline CDR1 reads SGHKS; CDR2 reads YYEKEE (reference sequence). CDR3 size: 13 residues. CDR3 in amino acids: CASRRTVNTEAFF. The CDR3 coding sequence is TGTGCCAGCAGGAGGACAGTGAACACTGAAGCTTTCTTT.

The chain links TRBV6-5 to TRBJ1-2; D is ambiguous. With 1 base removed from V and 5 bases from J, the gap between germline ends came to 8 bases. Germline V gene lookup returns CDR1 MNHEY and CDR2 SVGAGI. This CDR3 has 13 amino acids. CDR3 sequence: CASSYLARYGYTF. In DNA, the CDR3 is TGTGCCAGCAGTTACTTAGCCAGATATGGCTACACCTTC.

This clone was detected many times. The rearrangement joins TRBV29-1 to TRBJ2-6; 9 bases line up with TRBD1. The junction had 2 bases not matched to a gene; V was cut back by 5 bases and J by 0 bases. Germline values: CDR1 SQVTM, CDR2 ANQGSEA. The CDR3 has 15 residues. This chain's CDR3 is CSVKTGGSGANVLTF. DNA of the CDR3: TGCAGCGTTAAGACAGGGGGCTCTGGGGCCAACGTCCTGACTTTC. Full variable domain (outside the CDR3, taken from reference TRBV29-1 and TRBJ2-6): SAVISQKPSRDICQRGTSLTIQCQVDSQVTMMFWYRQQPGQSLTLIATANQGSEATYESGFVIDKFPISRPNLTFSTLTVSNMSPEDSSIYLCSVKTGGSGANVLTFGAGSRLTVL.

The sample holds a few counts of this clone. The identical CDR3 is also encoded by other nucleotide sequences in the sample. The chain recombines TRBV2 with TRBJ2-5; no clear D. CDR1 and CDR2 (germline): SNHLY, FYNNEI. V shed 8 bases and J shed 2 bases, with 6 bases lying between them. This CDR3 spans 11 amino acids. Here the CDR3 reads CASDSQETQYF. DNA for the CDR3: TGTGCCAGCGACTCGCAAGAGACCCAGTACTTC. The variable domain in full, completed from reference TRBV2 and TRBJ2-5, reads EPEVTQTPSHQVTQMGQEVILRCVPISNHLYFYWYRQILGQKVEFLVSFYNNEISEKSEIFDDQFSVERPDGSNFTLKIRSTKLEDSAMYFCASDSQETQYFGPGTRLLVL.

V usage is TRBV7-2 and J usage is TRBJ1-2, with 9 bases identical to TRBD1. Germline assignment: CDR1 SGHTA and CDR2 FQGNSA. This CDR3 is 14 amino acids long. V shed 3 bases and J 4 bases; nucleotides not matched to a gene: 3. The CDR3 loop is CASSFTGGGYGYTF. The CDR3 nucleotides read TGTGCCAGCAGCTTTACAGGGGGCGGCTATGGCTACACCTTC.

V is TRBV27 and J is TRBJ1-1; D is unclear. There are 12 residues in the CDR3. Germline CDR1 MNHEY, CDR2 SMNVEV (reference sequence). The ends were cut back, 0 bases at V and 10 bases at J, with 9 bases in the middle. CDR3: CASSLSGRRAFF. CDR3 nucleotide sequence: TGTGCCAGCAGTTTATCGGGGAGGCGAGCTTTCTTT.

V usage is TRBV7-9 and J usage is TRBJ2-7; D ambiguous. V lost 5 bases and J 3 bases, leaving 8 bases between the germline ends. The CDR3 length is 12 residues. Germline assignment: CDR1 SEHNR and CDR2 FQNEAQ (reference sequence). CDR3 sequence: CASSPGYYEQYF. CDR3 nucleotide sequence: TGTGCCAGCAGCCCCGGGTACTACGAGCAGTACTTC.

In its sample, this clone was seen a few times. The sample contains more than one DNA sequence encoding this CDR3. The chain recombines TRBV18 with TRBJ1-2; D gene ambiguous. The CDR3 runs to 13 residues. CDR1 and CDR2 from the germline V gene are KGHSH and LQKENI. The V end was cut by 6 bases, the J end by 0 bases, with 8 bases between. The CDR3 bases are TGTGCCAGCTCTCCGGACTCTAACTATGGCTACACCTTC. It yields the protein CASSPDSNYGYTF.